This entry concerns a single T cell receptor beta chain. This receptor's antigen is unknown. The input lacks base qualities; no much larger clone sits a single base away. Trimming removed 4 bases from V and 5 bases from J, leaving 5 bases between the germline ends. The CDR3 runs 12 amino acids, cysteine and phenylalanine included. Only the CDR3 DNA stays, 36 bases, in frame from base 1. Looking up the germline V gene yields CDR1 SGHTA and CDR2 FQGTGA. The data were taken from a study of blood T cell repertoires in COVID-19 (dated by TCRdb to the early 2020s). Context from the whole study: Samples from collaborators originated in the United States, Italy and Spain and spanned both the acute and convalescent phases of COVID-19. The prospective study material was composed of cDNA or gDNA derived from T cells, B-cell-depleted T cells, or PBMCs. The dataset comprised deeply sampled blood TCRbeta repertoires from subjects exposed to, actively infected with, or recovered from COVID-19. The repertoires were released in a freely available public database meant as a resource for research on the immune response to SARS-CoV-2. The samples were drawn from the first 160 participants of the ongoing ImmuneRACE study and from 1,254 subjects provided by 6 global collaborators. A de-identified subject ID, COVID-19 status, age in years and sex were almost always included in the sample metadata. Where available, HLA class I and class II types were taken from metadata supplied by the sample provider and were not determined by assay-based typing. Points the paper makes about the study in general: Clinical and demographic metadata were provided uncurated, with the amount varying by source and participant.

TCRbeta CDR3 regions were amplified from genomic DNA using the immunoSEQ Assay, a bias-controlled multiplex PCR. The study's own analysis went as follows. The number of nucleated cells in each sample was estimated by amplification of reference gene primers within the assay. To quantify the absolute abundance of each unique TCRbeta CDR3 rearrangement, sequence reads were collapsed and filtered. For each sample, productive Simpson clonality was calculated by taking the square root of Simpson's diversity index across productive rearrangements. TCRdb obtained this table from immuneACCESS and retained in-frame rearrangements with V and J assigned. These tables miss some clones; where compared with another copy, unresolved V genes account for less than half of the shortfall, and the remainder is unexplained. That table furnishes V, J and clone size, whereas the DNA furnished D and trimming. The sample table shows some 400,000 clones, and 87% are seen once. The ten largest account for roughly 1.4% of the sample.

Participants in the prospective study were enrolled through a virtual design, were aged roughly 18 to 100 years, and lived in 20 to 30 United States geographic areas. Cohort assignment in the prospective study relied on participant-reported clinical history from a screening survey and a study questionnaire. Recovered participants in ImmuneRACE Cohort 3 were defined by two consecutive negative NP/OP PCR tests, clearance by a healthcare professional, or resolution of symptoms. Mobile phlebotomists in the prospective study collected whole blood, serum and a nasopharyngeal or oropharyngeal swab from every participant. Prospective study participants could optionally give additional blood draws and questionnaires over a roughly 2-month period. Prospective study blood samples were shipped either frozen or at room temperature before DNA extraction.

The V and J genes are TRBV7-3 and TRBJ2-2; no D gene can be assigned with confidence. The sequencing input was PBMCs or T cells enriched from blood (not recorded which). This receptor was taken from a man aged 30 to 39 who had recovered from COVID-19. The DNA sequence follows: TGTGCCAGCAGCTCCTTTACCGGGGAGCTGTTTTTT. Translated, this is CASSSFTGELFF.